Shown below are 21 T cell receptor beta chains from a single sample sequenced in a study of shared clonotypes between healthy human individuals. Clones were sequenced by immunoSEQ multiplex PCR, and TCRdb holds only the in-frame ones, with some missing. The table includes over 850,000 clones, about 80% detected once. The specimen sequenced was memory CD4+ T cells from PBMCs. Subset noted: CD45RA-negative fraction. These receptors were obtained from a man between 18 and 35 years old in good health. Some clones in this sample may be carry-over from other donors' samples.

CDR3 protein: CAISGRDSGDQPQHF. CDR3 in DNA: TGTGCCATCAGCGGTAGGGACAGCGGAGATCAGCCCCAGCATTTT. The chain joins TRBV10-3 to TRBJ1-5, with 7 nucleotides matching TRBD1. This CDR3 has 15 residues. With V trimmed by 6 bases and J by 5 bases, 10 bases remained unmatched. The V gene's germline CDR1 is ENHRY and CDR2 SYGVKD.

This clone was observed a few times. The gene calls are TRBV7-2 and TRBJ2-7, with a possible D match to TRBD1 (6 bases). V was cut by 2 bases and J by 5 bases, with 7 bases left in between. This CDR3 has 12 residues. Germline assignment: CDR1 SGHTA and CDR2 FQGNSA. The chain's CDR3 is CASSLSGDEQYF. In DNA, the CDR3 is TGTGCCAGCAGCTTATCAGGGGACGAGCAGTACTTC.

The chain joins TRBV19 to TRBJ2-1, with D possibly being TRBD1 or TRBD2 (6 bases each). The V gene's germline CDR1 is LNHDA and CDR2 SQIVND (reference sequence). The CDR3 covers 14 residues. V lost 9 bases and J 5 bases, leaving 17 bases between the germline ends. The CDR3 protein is CASNRGTFHNEQFF. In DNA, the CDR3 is TGTGCCAGCAATAGGGGGACTTTCCACAATGAGCAGTTCTTC.

CDR3 DNA: TGCGCCAGCAGCCAAGATCACCTAGCGGGAGCGTTTGCCCTTGAGCAGTTCTTC. It translates to CASSQDHLAGAFALEQFF. The chain recombines TRBV4-3 with TRBJ2-1, with 10 positions matching TRBD2. Trimming at V came to 0 bases and at J to 9 bases, leaving 14 bases not matched to a gene. Germline V CDR1 and CDR2: LGHNA, YSLEER. The CDR3 covers 18 residues.

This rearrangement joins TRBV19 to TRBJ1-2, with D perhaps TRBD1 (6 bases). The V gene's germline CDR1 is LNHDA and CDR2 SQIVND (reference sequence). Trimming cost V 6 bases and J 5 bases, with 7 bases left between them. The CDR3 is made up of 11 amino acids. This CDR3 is CASSQGYGYTF. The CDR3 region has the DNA TGTGCCAGTAGCCAGGGGTATGGCTACACCTTC.

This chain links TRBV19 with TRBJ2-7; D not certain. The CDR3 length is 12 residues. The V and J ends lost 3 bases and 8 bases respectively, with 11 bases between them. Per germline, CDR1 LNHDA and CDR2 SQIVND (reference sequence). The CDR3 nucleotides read TGTGCCAGTAGTATGGTACCTCAGAAGCAGTACTTC. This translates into CASSMVPQKQYF.

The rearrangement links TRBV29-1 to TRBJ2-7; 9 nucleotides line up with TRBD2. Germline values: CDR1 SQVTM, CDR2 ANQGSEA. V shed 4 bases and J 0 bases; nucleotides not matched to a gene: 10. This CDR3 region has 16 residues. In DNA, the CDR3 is TGCAGCGTTGTCGGCTGGCTAGCGGGAAACTCCTACGAGCAGTACTTC. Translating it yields CSVVGWLAGNSYEQYF.

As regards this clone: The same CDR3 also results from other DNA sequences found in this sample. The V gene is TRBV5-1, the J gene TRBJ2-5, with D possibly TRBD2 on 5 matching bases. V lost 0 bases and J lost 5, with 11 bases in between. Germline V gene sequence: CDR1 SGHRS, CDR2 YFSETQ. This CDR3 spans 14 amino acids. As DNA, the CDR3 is TGCGCCAGCAGCTTGGGACTTTCGGGGGAGACCCAGTACTTC. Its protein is CASSLGLSGETQYF.

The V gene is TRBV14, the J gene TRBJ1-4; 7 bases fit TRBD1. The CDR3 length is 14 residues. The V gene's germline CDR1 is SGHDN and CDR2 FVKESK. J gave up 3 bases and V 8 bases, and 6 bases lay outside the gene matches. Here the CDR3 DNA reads TGTGCCAGCGCCGGGGGACAGTCTAATGAAAAACTGTTTTTT. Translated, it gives CASAGGQSNEKLFF.

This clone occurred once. The CDR3 coding sequence is TGTGCCAGCAGCGAATCGGGCAGGGTTTACAATGAGCAGTTCTTC. This gives the protein CASSESGRVYNEQFF. The V call is TRBV28, the J call TRBJ2-1, with TRBD1 as a possible D gene (5 bases). The V gene's germline CDR1 is MDHEN and CDR2 SYDVKM. Trimming took off 6 bases at V and 4 bases at J, with 16 bases between the two ends. The CDR3 sequence is 15 residues long.

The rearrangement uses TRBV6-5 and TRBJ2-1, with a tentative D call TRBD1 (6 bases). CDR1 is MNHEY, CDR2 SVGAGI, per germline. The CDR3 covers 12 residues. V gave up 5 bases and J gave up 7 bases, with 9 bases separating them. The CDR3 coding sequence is TGTGCCAGCAGTGCGAGGGGGAATGAGCAGTTCTTC. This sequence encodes CASSARGNEQFF.

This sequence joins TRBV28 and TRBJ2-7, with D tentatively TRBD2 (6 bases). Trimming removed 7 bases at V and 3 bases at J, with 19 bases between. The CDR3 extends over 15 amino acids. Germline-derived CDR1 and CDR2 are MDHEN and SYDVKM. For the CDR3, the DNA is TGTGCCAGCACCTCACGACGGGGGTCATTCTACGAGCAGTACTTC. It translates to CASTSRRGSFYEQYF. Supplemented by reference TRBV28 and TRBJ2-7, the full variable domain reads DVKVTQSSRYLVKRTGEKVFLECVQDMDHENMFWYRQDPGLGLRLIYFSYDVKMKEKGDIPEGYSVSREKKERFSLILESASTNQTSMYLCASTSRRGSFYEQYFGPGTRLTVT.

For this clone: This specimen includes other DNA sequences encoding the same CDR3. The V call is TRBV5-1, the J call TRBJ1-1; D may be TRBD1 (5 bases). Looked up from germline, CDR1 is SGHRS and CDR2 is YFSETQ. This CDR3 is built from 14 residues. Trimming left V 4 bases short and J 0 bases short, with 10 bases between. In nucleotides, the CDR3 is TGCGCCAGCAGCCTGGGGGACTTGAACACTGAAGCTTTCTTT. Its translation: CASSLGDLNTEAFF.

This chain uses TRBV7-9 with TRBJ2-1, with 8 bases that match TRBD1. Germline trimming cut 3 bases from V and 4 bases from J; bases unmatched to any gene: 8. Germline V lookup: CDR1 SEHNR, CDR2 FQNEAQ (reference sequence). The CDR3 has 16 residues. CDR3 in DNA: TGTGCCAGCAGCTTGCCGTTCGGGACAGGTTACAATGAGCAGTTCTTC. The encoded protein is CASSLPFGTGYNEQFF.

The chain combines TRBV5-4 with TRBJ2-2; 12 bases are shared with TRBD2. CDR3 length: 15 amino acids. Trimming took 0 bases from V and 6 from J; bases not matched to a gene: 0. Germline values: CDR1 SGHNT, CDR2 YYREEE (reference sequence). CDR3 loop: CASSLASGRAGELFF. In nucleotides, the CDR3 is TGTGCCAGCAGCTTGGCTAGCGGGAGGGCCGGGGAGCTGTTTTTT.

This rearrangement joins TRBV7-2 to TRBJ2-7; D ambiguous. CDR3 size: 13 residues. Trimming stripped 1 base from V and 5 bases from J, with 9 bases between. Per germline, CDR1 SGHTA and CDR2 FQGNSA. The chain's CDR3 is CASSLVGYDEQYF. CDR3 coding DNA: TGTGCCAGCAGCTTAGTTGGATATGACGAGCAGTACTTC.

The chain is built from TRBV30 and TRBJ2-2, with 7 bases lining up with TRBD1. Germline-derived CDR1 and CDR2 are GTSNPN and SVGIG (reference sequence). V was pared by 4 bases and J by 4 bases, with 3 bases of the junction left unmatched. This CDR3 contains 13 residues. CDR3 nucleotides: TGTGCCTGGAACAGGGGTAGCACCGGGGAGCTGTTTTTT. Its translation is CAWNRGSTGELFF.

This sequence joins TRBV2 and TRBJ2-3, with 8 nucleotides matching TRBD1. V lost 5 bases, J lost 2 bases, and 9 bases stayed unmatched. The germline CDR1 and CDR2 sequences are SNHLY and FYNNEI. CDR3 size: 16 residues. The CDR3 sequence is CASSSRGTGSTDTQYF. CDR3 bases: TGTGCCAGCAGTTCAAGGGGGACAGGTTCCACAGATACGCAGTATTTT.

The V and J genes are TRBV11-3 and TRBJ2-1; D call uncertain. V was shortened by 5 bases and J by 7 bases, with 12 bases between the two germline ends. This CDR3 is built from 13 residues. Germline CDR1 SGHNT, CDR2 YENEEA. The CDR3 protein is CASSPDPFNEQFF. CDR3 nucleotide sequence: TGTGCCAGCAGCCCGGACCCTTTTAATGAGCAGTTCTTC.

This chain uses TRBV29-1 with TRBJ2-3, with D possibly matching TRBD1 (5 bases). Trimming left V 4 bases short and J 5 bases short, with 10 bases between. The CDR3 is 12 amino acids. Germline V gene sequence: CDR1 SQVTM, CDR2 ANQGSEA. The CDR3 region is CSVARARDTQYF. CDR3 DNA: TGCAGCGTTGCCAGGGCGCGAGATACGCAGTATTTT.

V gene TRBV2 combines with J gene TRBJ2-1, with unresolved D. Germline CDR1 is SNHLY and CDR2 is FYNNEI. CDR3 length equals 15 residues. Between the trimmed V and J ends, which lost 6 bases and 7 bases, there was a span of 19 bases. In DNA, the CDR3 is TGTGCCAGCAGCGCGAACTCGGTCAGCCGGAATGAGCAGTTCTTC. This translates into CASSANSVSRNEQFF.